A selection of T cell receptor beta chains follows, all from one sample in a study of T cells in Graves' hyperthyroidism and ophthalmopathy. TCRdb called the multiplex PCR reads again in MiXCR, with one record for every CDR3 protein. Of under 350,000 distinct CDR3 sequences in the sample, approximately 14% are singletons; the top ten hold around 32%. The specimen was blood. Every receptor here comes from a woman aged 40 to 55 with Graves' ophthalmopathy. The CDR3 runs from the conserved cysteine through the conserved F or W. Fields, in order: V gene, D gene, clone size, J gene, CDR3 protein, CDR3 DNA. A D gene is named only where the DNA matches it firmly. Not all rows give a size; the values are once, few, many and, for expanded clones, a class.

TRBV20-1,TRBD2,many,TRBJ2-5,CSASSTSDETQYF,TGCAGTGCTAGCTCGACTAGCGATGAGACCCAGTACTTC
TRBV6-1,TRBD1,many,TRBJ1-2,CASSTGTGTYGYTF,TGTGCCAGCAGTACCGGGACAGGGACCTATGGCTACACCTTC
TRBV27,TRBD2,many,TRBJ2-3,CASSNRVAGGSADTQYF,TGTGCCAGCAGTAACAGGGTTGCGGGAGGGTCGGCAGATACGCAGTATTTT
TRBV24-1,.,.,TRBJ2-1,CATSDAGQPSNEQFF,TGTGCCACCAGTGATGCGGGACAACCTAGCAATGAGCAGTTCTTC
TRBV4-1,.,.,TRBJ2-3,CASSLRTVSSDTQYF,TGCGCCAGCAGCCTCCGGACAGTTTCATCAGATACGCAGTATTTT
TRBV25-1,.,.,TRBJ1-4,CASSESTGWGGNEKLFF,TGTGCCAGCAGTGAATCAACAGGGTGGGGTGGCAATGAAAAACTGTTTTTT
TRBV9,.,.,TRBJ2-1,CASSVPEVGDPYNEQFF,TGTGCCAGCAGCGTTCCAGAGGTGGGAGATCCCTACAATGAGCAGTTCTTC
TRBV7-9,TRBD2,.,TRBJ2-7,CASSLSPSWAGGPGEQYF,TGTGCCAGCAGCTTAAGCCCCTCTTGGGCGGGAGGGCCGGGGGAGCAGTACTTC
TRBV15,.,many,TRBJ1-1,CATSISGVNTEAFF,TGTGCCACCAGCATCTCAGGGGTGAACACTGAAGCTTTCTTT
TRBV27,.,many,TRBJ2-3,CASTGVRGDTQYF,TGTGCCAGCACAGGGGTTAGGGGAGATACGCAGTATTTT
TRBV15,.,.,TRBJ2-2,CATELGPPGSTGELFF,TGTGCCACCGAACTGGGACCCCCGGGGTCTACCGGGGAGCTGTTTTTT
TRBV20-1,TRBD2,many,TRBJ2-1,CSAAGLAGGNYNEQFF,TGCAGTGCTGCCGGACTAGCGGGAGGGAACTACAATGAGCAGTTCTTC
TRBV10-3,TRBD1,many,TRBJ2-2,CAITKRTGGNGELFF,TGTGCCATCACCAAACGGACAGGGGGAAACGGGGAGCTGTTTTTT
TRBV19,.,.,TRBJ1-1,CASSIDLGRTEAFF,TGTGCCAGTAGTATAGATCTCGGGCGGACTGAAGCTTTCTTT
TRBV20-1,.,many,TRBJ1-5,CSAVPHLGQPQHF,TGCAGTGCTGTACCTCATTTGGGTCAGCCCCAGCATTTT
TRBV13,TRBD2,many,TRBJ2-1,CASSQLAGGLNEQFF,TGTGCCAGCAGCCAACTAGCGGGGGGGCTGAATGAGCAGTTCTTC
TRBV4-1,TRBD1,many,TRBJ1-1,CASSQDWTGGRPEAFF,TGCGCCAGCAGCCAAGATTGGACAGGGGGACGCCCTGAAGCTTTCTTT
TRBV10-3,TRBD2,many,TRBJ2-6,CAISESRPSGRYGANVLTF,TGTGCCATCAGTGAGTCGCGGCCTAGCGGGAGGTATGGGGCCAACGTCCTGACTTTC
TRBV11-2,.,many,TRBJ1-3,CASSLVLHSGNTIYF,TGTGCCAGCAGCTTAGTCCTCCACTCTGGAAACACCATATATTTT
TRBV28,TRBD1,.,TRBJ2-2,CASSSRDRGNGELFF,TGTGCCAGCAGTTCCCGGGACAGGGGTAACGGGGAGCTGTTTTTT
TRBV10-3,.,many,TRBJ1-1,CAITPRGDTEAFF,TGTGCCATCACTCCCAGGGGAGACACTGAAGCTTTCTTT
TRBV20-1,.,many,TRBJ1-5,CSARDQWVFNQPQHF,TGCAGTGCTAGAGATCAATGGGTGTTCAATCAGCCCCAGCATTTT
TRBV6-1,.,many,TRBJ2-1,CASSLALSSYNEQFF,TGTGCCAGCAGTCTTGCTTTAAGCTCCTACAATGAGCAGTTCTTC
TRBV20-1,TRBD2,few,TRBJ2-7,CSARGVSGTTYEQYF,TGCAGTGCTAGAGGTGTTAGCGGGACTACCTACGAGCAGTACTTC
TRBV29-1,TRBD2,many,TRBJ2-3,CSVERGGRDTQYF,TGCAGCGTTGAGCGGGGAGGGAGAGATACGCAGTATTTT
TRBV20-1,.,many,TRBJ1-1,CSAKRDTEAFF,TGCAGTGCGAAGAGGGACACTGAAGCTTTCTTT
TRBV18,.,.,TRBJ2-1,CASSPGDNYNEQFF,TGTGCCAGCTCACCAGGTGACAATTACAATGAGCAGTTCTTC
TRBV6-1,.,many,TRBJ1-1,CATAAGNTEAFF,TGTGCCACTGCCGCCGGGAACACTGAAGCTTTCTTT
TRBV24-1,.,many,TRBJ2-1,CATSDPDRPGDEQFF,TGTGCCACCAGTGATCCTGACAGGCCGGGGGATGAGCAGTTCTTC
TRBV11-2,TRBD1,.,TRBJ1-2,CASSMRPGQGKYNYGYTF,TGTGCCAGCAGCATGAGACCGGGACAGGGGAAATATAACTATGGCTACACCTTC
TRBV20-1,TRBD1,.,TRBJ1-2,CSARDRTGKNYGYTF,TGCAGTGCTAGAGACCGGACAGGGAAAAACTATGGCTACACCTTC
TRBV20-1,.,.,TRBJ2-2,CSARDGQRPGELFF,TGCAGTGCTAGAGATGGACAGCGGCCCGGGGAGCTGTTTTTT